Sequencing of this T cell receptor (beta chain) was carried out in a study of regulatory dendritic cells for organ transplantation. Study findings and constraints: Naive CD4+ and CD8+ repertoires were highly diverse; memory CD8+ was most oligoclonal. Considerable individual heterogeneity was seen in alloreactive memory CD8+ T cells.

Only in-frame clones appear in the TCRdb table, and some are missing; sequencing was by immunoSEQ multiplex PCR. The repertoire holds about 34,000 clones, with about 89% as singletons. The CDR3 is made up of 15 amino acids. Germline CDR1 SGHTS, CDR2 YDEGEE. The ends were cut back, 2 bases at V and 4 bases at J, with 15 bases in the middle. A word on this clone: Its antigen is unidentified.

This chain uses TRBV5-8 with TRBJ2-5; D is possibly TRBD1 (5 bases). Sequences were obtained from naive CD4+ T cells from blood. The subset was: CD45RA+ naive T cells. The sequence was obtained from a human donor in good health. CDR3 amino acids: CASSFSRVFGETQYF. CDR3 nucleotides: TGTGCCAGCAGCTTCAGCAGGGTGTTTGGAGAGACCCAGTACTTC. Supplemented by reference TRBV5-8 and TRBJ2-5, the full variable domain reads EAGVTQSPTHLIKTRGQQATLRCSPISGHTSVYWYQQALGLGLQFLLWYDEGEERNRGNFPPRFSGRQFPNYSSELNVNALELEDSALYLCASSFSRVFGETQYFGPGTRLLVL.